The rows below give T cell receptor beta chains drawn from one sample of a study of cytomegalovirus exposure and HLA in healthy donors. Generated by immunoSEQ multiplex PCR, the TCRdb table keeps only in-frame clones and is missing some. This sample has roughly 130,000 clones, with about 62% found just once. Specimen: PBMCs. The receptors derive from a woman aged 40 to 55 in good health and CMV-seropositive. Both conserved end residues are part of each CDR3. A D gene is named only where the DNA matches it firmly. Size is omitted from some rows. Given values are once, few, many or a class for expanded clones.

clone size	D gene	J gene	V gene	CDR3 protein	CDR3 DNA
-	TRBD2	TRBJ2-5	TRBV19	CASSMGGEETQYF	TGTGCCAGTAGTATGGGGGGGGAAGAGACCCAGTACTTC
-	-	TRBJ2-3	TRBV6-1	CASTDSPGDTQYF	TGTGCCAGCACGGACAGTCCCGGGGATACGCAGTATTTT
-	-	TRBJ1-5	TRBV19	CASRTERASNQPQHF	TGTGCCAGTAGAACTGAGAGGGCGAGCAATCAGCCCCAGCATTTT
-	TRBD2	TRBJ2-7	TRBV6-1	CASRASGTYEQYF	TGCGCCAGCAGGGCTAGCGGGACCTACGAGCAGTACTTC
few	TRBD2	TRBJ2-2	TRBV29-1	CSAKPRLAGNTGELFF	TGCAGCGCTAAGCCGCGACTAGCGGGGAACACCGGGGAGCTGTTTTTT
-	-	TRBJ2-7	TRBV11-3	CASSSGGIYEQYF	TGTGCCAGCAGCTCAGGGGGGATCTACGAGCAGTACTTC
-	TRBD2	TRBJ2-7	TRBV11-1	CASTKTAGAYEQYF	TGTGCCAGCACCAAAACGGCGGGGGCCTACGAGCAGTACTTC
-	-	TRBJ2-2	TRBV18	CASSPTGNTGELFF	TGTGCCAGCTCACCGACAGGGAACACCGGGGAGCTGTTTTTT
-	TRBD1	TRBJ2-2	TRBV5-1	CASSYSTGGNTGELFF	TGCGCCAGCAGCTACTCGACAGGGGGTAACACCGGGGAGCTGTTTTTT
-	-	TRBJ2-1	TRBV12-5	CASGQQGLNEQFF	TGTGCTAGTGGACAACAGGGTCTCAATGAGCAGTTCTTC
-	-	TRBJ1-3	TRBV6-1	CASSSTGGNTIYF	TGTGCCAGCAGTTCGACTGGTGGAAACACCATATATTTT
-	-	TRBJ1-1	TRBV19	CASSTGHKARNTEAFF	TGTGCCAGTAGTACAGGACACAAGGCTAGGAACACTGAAGCTTTCTTT